The following is a T cell receptor beta chain sequence with its context. The data were taken from a study of T cell responses to AZD1222 COVID-19 vaccine. Study background: Second-dose schedules of about 4 or about 12 weeks were combined.

The V gene's germline CDR1 is SEHNR and CDR2 FQNEAQ (reference sequence). V lost 7 bases, J lost 8 bases, and 14 bases lay in between. CDR3 size: 12 residues. Method: immunoSEQ multiplex PCR; TCRdb's copy keeps in-frame clones and lacks some. The table lists more than 150,000 clones, approximately 92% of them singletons, with about 9.4% in the top ten. The gene calls are TRBV7-9 and TRBJ1-2; D is undetermined. The source material was peripheral blood, sampled on day 0 of AZD1222 vaccination. The TCR comes from an adult in good health. This CDR3 is CASNPSGWGYTF. Here the CDR3 DNA reads TGTGCCAGCAACCCCAGCGGGTGGGGCTACACCTTC.